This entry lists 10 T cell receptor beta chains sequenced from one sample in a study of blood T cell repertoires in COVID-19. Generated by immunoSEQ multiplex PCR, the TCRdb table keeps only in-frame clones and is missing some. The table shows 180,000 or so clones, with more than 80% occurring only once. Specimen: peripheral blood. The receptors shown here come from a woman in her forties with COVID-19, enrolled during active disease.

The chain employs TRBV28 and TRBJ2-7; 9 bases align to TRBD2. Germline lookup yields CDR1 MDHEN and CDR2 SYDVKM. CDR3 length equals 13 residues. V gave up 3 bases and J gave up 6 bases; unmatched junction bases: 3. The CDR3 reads CASSLGGRGEQYF. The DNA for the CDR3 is TGTGCCAGCAGTTTGGGCGGGAGGGGCGAGCAGTACTTC.

CDR3 in DNA: TGTGCCAGCAGCGGAGGGGGCCTTGATAGCAATCAGCCCCAGCATTTT. Its translation: CASSGGGLDSNQPQHF. The V gene is TRBV9, the J gene TRBJ1-5; 7 bases line up with TRBD1. V gave up 3 bases and J gave up 0 bases; unmatched junction bases: 6. CDR3 size: 16 residues. Germline values: CDR1 SGDLS, CDR2 YYNGEE.

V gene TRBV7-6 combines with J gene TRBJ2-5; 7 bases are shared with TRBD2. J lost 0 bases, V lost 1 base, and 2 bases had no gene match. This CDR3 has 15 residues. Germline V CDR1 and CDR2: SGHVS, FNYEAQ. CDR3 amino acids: CASSLGAGNQETQYF. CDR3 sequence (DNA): TGTGCCAGCAGCTTAGGAGCGGGGAACCAAGAGACCCAGTACTTC.

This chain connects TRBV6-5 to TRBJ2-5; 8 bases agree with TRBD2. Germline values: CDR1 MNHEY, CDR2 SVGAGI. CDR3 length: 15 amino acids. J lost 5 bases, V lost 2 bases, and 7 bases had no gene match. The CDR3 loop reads CASSYDFGTRETQYF. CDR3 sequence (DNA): TGTGCCAGCAGTTACGATTTTGGGACTAGGGAGACCCAGTACTTC.

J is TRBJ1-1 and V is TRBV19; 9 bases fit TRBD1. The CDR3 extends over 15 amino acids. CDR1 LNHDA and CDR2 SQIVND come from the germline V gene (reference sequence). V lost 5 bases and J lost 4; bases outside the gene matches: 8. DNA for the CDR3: TGTGCCAGTAGTCTACAGGGGGCGACGGGCACTGAAGCTTTCTTT. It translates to CASSLQGATGTEAFF.

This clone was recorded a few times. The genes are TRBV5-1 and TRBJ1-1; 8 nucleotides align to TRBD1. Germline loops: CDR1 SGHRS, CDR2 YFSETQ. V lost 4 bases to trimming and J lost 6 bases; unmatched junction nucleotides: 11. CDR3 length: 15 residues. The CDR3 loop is CASSDDGQGFAEAFF. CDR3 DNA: TGCGCCAGCAGCGATGACGGACAGGGTTTCGCTGAAGCTTTCTTT.

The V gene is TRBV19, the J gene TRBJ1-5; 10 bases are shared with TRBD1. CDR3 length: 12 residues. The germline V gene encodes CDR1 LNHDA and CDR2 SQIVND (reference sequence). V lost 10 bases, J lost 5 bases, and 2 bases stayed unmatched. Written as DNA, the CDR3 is TGTGCCACCGACAGGGGGCATCAGCCCCAGCATTTT. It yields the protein CATDRGHQPQHF.

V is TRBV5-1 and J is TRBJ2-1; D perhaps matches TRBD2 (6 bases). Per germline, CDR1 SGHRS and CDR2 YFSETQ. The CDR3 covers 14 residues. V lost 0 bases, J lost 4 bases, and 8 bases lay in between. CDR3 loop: CASSLGLGYNEQFF. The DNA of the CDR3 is TGCGCCAGCAGCTTGGGACTAGGTTACAATGAGCAGTTCTTC.

The CDR3 DNA sequence: TGCGCCAGCAGCCAAGATCGGATTGGGCAGAGTTTAGCCAAAAACATTCAGTACTTC. Protein product: CASSQDRIGQSLAKNIQYF. This chain uses TRBV4-1 with TRBJ2-4; no clear D. This CDR3 is 19 amino acids long. Deletions cut 0 bases from V and 0 bases from J, with 18 bases between. Germline CDR1 is MGHRA and CDR2 is YSYEKL.

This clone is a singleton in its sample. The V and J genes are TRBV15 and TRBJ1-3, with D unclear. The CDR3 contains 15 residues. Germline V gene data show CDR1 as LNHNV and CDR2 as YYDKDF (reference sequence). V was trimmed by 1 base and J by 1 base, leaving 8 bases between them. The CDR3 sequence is CATSRGLGSGNTIYF. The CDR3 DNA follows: TGTGCCACCAGCAGAGGGCTCGGGTCTGGAAACACCATATATTTT. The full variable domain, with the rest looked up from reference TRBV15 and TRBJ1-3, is DAMVIQNPRYQVTQFGKPVTLSCSQTLNHNVMYWYQQKSSQAPKLLFHYYDKDFNNEADTPDNFQSRRPNTSFCFLDIRSPGLGDTAMYLCATSRGLGSGNTIYFGEGSWLTVV.